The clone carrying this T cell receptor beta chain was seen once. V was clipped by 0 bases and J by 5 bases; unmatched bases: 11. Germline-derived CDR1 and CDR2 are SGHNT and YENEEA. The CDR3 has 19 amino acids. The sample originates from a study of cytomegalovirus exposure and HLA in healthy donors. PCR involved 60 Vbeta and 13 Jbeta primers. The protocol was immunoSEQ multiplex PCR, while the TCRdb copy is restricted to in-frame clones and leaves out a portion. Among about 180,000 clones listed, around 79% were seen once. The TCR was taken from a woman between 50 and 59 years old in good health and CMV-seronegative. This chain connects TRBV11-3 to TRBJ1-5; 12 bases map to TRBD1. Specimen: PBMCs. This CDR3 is CASSLEVGRDRGLDQPQHF. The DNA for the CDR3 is TGTGCCAGCAGCTTAGAGGTAGGGAGGGACAGGGGGCTCGATCAGCCCCAGCATTTT.